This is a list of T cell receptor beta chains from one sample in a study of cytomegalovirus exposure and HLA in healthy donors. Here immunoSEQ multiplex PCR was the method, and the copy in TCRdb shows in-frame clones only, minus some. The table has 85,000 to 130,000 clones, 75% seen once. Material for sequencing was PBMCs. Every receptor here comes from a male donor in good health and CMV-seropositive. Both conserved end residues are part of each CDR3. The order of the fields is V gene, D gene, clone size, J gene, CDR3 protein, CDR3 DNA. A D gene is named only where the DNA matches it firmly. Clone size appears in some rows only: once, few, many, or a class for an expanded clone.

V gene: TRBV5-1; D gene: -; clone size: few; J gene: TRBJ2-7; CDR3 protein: CASSLDAQVYEQYF; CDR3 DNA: TGCGCCAGCAGCTTGGACGCACAGGTCTACGAGCAGTACTTC
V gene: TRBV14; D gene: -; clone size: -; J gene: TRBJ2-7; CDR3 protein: CASSQGRGTDHTYEQYF; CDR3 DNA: TGTGCCAGCAGCCAAGGTCGGGGGACAGATCACACCTACGAGCAGTACTTC
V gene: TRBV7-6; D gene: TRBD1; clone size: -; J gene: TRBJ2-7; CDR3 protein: CASSLGTGLYEQYF; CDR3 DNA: TGTGCCAGCAGCTTAGGGACAGGGCTCTACGAGCAGTACTTC
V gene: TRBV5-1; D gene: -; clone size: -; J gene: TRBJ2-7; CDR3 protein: CASSREQGGFDEQYF; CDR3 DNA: TGCGCCAGCAGCCGCGAACAGGGGGGGTTCGACGAGCAGTACTTC
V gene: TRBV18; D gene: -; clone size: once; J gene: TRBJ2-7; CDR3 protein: CASSRDTYYEQYF; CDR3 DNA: TGTGCCAGCTCCCGGGACACTTACTACGAGCAGTACTTC
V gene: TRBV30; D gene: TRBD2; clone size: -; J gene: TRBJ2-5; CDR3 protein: CAWLAGVETQYF; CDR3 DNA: TGTGCCTGGCTAGCGGGGGTGGAGACCCAGTACTTC
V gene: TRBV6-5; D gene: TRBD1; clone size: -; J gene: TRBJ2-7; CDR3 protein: CASRKGAPGYEQYF; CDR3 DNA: TGTGCCAGCAGAAAGGGGGCGCCGGGCTACGAGCAGTACTTC
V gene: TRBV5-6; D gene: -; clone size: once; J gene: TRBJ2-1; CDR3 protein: CASSLNEGVVWFF; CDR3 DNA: TGTGCCAGCAGCTTGAATGAGGGTGTGGTGTGGTTCTTC
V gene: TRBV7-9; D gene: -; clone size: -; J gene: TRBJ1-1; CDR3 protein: CASSLYMNTEAFF; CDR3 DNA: TGTGCCAGCAGCCTCTATATGAACACTGAAGCTTTCTTT
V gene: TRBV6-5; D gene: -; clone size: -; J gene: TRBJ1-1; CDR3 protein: CASSRGNTEAFF; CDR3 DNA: TGTGCCAGCAGCAGGGGGAACACTGAAGCTTTCTTT
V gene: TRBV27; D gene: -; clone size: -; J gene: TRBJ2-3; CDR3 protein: CASSPARLADTQYF; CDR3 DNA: TGTGCCAGCAGTCCAGCGAGGTTGGCGGATACGCAGTATTTT
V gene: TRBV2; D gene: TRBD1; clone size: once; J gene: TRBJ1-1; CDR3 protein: CASSVPGQGARMNTEAFF; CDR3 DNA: TGTGCCAGCAGTGTCCCTGGACAGGGGGCTAGAATGAACACTGAAGCTTTCTTT
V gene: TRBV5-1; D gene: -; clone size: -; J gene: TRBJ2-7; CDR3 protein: CASSLGGSGAGDSYEQYF; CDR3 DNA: TGCGCCAGCAGCTTGGGCGGATCTGGGGCTGGGGACTCCTACGAGCAGTACTTC
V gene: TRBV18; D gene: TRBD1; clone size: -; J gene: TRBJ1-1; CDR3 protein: CASSRDRSEAFF; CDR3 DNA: TGTGCCAGCTCACGGGACAGATCTGAAGCTTTCTTT
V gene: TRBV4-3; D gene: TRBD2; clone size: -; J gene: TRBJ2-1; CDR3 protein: CASSQVSSGRGDEQFF; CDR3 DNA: TGCGCCAGCAGCCAAGTCTCTAGCGGGAGGGGGGATGAGCAGTTCTTC
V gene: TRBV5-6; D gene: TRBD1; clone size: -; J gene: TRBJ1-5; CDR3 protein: CASSLRDRANFNQPQHF; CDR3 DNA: TGTGCCAGCAGCCTCCGGGACAGGGCAAATTTCAATCAGCCCCAGCATTTT
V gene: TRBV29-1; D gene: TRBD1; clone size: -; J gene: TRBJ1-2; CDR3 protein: CSVDRTGQSYGYTF; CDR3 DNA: TGCAGCGTTGACCGGACAGGGCAAAGTTATGGCTACACCTTC
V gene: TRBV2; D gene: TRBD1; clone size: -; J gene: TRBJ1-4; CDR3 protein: CASRRTGGDEKLFF; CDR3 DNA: TGTGCCAGCAGAAGGACAGGGGGAGATGAAAAACTGTTTTTT
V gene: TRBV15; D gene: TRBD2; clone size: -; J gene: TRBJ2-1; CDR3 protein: CATSRRTSGGASYNEQFF; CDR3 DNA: TGTGCCACCAGCAGGAGGACTAGCGGGGGGGCGAGCTACAATGAGCAGTTCTTC
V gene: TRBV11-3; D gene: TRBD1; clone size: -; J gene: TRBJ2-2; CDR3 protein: CASSSRTGSTGELFF; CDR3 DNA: TGTGCCAGCAGCTCCCGGACAGGGAGCACCGGGGAGCTGTTTTTT
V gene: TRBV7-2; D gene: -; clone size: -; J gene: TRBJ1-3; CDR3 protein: CASSRTHGNTIYF; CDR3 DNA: TGTGCCAGCAGCCGGACACACGGAAACACCATATATTTT
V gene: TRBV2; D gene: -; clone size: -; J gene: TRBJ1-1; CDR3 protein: CASSEQSYTEAFF; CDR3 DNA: TGTGCCAGCAGTGAGCAGTCTTACACTGAAGCTTTCTTT
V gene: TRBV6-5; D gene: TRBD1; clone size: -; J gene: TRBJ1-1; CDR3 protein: CASRTGFGTEAFF; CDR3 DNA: TGTGCCAGCAGGACAGGGTTCGGCACTGAAGCTTTCTTT